Below, 27 T cell receptor beta chains from the same sample are listed, as sequenced in a study of blood T cell repertoires in COVID-19. The repertoire was sequenced with immunoSEQ multiplex PCR; TCRdb's copy has only in-frame clones and lacks some. The sample has roughly 180,000 clones; about 85% are singletons. The specimen was peripheral blood. Receptor source: a man between 60 and 75 years old who had recovered from COVID-19.

This clone was counted a single time. The rearrangement joins TRBV4-1 to TRBJ2-7; 7 bases match TRBD2. The CDR3 is 16 residues long. V lost 0 bases, J lost 1 base, and 6 bases stayed unmatched. Germline V gives CDR1 MGHRA, CDR2 YSYEKL. The CDR3 loop reads CASSQEPSGPSYEQYF. CDR3 in DNA: TGCGCCAGCAGCCAAGAACCTAGCGGCCCTTCCTACGAGCAGTACTTC.

This rearrangement joins TRBV9 to TRBJ2-7, with D perhaps matching TRBD1 (5 bases). Deletions cut 0 bases from V and 2 bases from J, with 12 bases between. Germline V gives CDR1 SGDLS, CDR2 YYNGEE. The CDR3 runs 15 residues. This chain's CDR3 is CASSVGETDPYEQYF. CDR3 bases: TGTGCCAGCAGCGTAGGCGAGACAGACCCCTACGAGCAGTACTTC.

The gene calls are TRBV6-1 and TRBJ1-6; the match to TRBD1 covers 9 bases. CDR3 length: 15 residues. The germline V gene has CDR1 MNHNS and CDR2 SASEGT. With V trimmed by 5 bases and J by 14 bases, 13 bases remained unmatched. The CDR3, as DNA: TGTGCCAGCAGTACCACAGGGGGCGGGCAGGGGACCCTCCACTTT. It is translated as CASSTTGGGQGTLHF.

A word on this clone: At one boundary the junction diverges from the germline segment, which might be a read error. The chain has TRBV7-7 and TRBJ2-3; D is uncertain. The CDR3 has 14 residues. Germline assignment: CDR1 SSHAT and CDR2 FNYEAQ (reference sequence). The CDR3 coding sequence is TGTGCTAGCAGCCCCTGGCCGTACACAGATACGCAGTATTTT. It encodes CASSPWPYTDTQYF. Full variable domain (missing parts from reference TRBV7-7 and TRBJ2-3): GAGVSQSPRYKVTKRGQDVTLRCDPISSHATLYWYQQALGQGPEFLTYFNYEAQPDKSGLPSDRFSAERPEGSISTLTIQRTEQRDSAMYRCASSPWPYTDTQYFGPGTRLTVL.

Here the CDR3 DNA reads TGTGCCAGCAGCTCGGCTGGGGGGTGGGCAGATACGCAGTATTTT. It codes for CASSSAGGWADTQYF. The genes are TRBV7-9 and TRBJ2-3, with a tentative D call TRBD2 (6 bases). The CDR3 consists of 15 residues. Germline V lookup: CDR1 SEHNR, CDR2 FQNEAQ (reference sequence). V was shortened by 4 bases and J by 4 bases, with 15 bases between the two germline ends.

The chain joins TRBV7-8 to TRBJ2-7; TRBD1 might be the D (6 bases). V lost 5 bases, J lost 2 bases, and 16 bases lay in between. CDR3 length equals 15 residues. The germline V gene has CDR1 SGHVS and CDR2 FQNEAQ. This chain's CDR3 is CASSLRQETTYEQYF. CDR3 nucleotides: TGTGCCAGCAGCCTAAGACAGGAAACCACCTACGAGCAGTACTTC.

The chain links TRBV24-1 to TRBJ2-1; D possibly corresponds to TRBD2 (6 bases). There are 15 residues in the CDR3. Trimming took off 3 bases at V and 3 bases at J, with 11 bases between the two ends. The germline V gene encodes CDR1 KGHDR and CDR2 SFDVKD. This chain's CDR3 is CATSDGGSYYNEQFF. CDR3 DNA: TGTGCCACCAGTGATGGGGGGTCCTACTACAATGAGCAGTTCTTC.

The J gene is TRBJ1-1, the V gene TRBV7-2; D may be TRBD1 (6 bases). Trimming pared 5 bases from V and 3 bases from J, leaving 10 bases between. Germline lookup yields CDR1 SGHTA and CDR2 FQGNSA. The length of the CDR3 is 13 residues. CDR3 loop: CASSRRTDTEAFF. The DNA for the CDR3 is TGTGCCAGCAGCCGGCGGACAGACACTGAAGCTTTCTTT.

The chain is built from TRBV2 and TRBJ2-2; D is perhaps TRBD2 (6 bases). The CDR3 has 15 amino acids. In germline, CDR1 is SNHLY, CDR2 FYNNEI. With 4 bases removed from V and 8 bases from J, the gap between germline ends came to 17 bases. CDR3 region: CASSASSVTSGELFF. The CDR3 bases are TGTGCCAGCAGTGCATCTAGCGTCACATCAGGGGAGCTGTTTTTT.

This clone was found a few times. The chain carries TRBV18 and TRBJ2-1; 8 bases map to TRBD1. Germline V gene lookup returns CDR1 KGHSH and CDR2 LQKENI. The CDR3 is 16 amino acids. After removal of 3 bases from V and 9 bases from J, the junction contained 13 bases not matched to a gene. CDR3 DNA: TGTGCCAGCTCACCCCTAAGGGGGACAGGTGAACGTGAGCAGTTCTTC. It specifies CASSPLRGTGEREQFF.

The chain combines TRBV28 with TRBJ2-5, with TRBD2 matching 7 bases. The junction had 7 bases not matched to a gene; V was cut back by 4 bases and J by 2 bases. CDR1 is MDHEN, CDR2 SYDVKM, per germline. The CDR3 consists of 15 residues. The CDR3 loop reads CASSSPGEGQETQYF. The DNA for the CDR3 is TGTGCCAGCAGTTCCCCCGGGGAGGGTCAAGAGACCCAGTACTTC. Full variable domain (missing parts from reference TRBV28 and TRBJ2-5): DVKVTQSSRYLVKRTGEKVFLECVQDMDHENMFWYRQDPGLGLRLIYFSYDVKMKEKGDIPEGYSVSREKKERFSLILESASTNQTSMYLCASSSPGEGQETQYFGPGTRLLVL.

This clone was detected once. Other DNA sequences in the same sample also yield this CDR3. The chain employs TRBV11-2 and TRBJ2-1; 10 positions agree with TRBD2. This CDR3 is built from 16 residues. After removal of 0 bases from V and 4 bases from J, the junction contained 3 bases not matched to a gene. The V gene's germline CDR1 is SGHAT and CDR2 FQNNGV. CDR3 protein: CASSLESSGGYNEQFF. Written as DNA, the CDR3 is TGTGCCAGCAGCTTAGAGAGTAGCGGGGGGTACAATGAGCAGTTCTTC.

V and J are TRBV6-5 and TRBJ2-7, with TRBD1 as a possible D gene (6 bases). This CDR3 is 15 amino acids long. Germline CDR1 reads MNHEY; CDR2 reads SVGAGI. V lost 0 bases to trimming and J lost 3 bases, with 12 bases between them. The CDR3 loop is CASSYSGGQSYEQYF. The CDR3 nucleotides read TGTGCCAGCAGTTACTCAGGCGGACAGAGCTACGAGCAGTACTTC.

The rearrangement joins TRBV6-5 to TRBJ1-5, with D possibly being TRBD1 (5 bases). The CDR3 contains 15 residues. Germline CDR1 reads MNHEY; CDR2 reads SVGAGI. With 6 bases removed from V and 5 bases from J, the gap between germline ends came to 17 bases. Written as DNA, the CDR3 is TGTGCCAGCAGGGACCCATGGCAGGGTGATCAGCCCCAGCATTTT. Translated: CASRDPWQGDQPQHF.

To note about this clone: This CDR3 is also generated by other DNA sequences in the sample. This chain connects TRBV12-3 or TRBV12-4 to TRBJ1-1, with a possible D match to TRBD1 (5 bases). CDR3 length equals 13 residues. Between the trimmed V and J ends, which lost 4 bases and 1 base, there was a span of 7 bases. The CDR3 is CASSSGQNTEAFF. In DNA form, the CDR3 reads TGTGCCAGCAGTTCCGGACAGAACACTGAAGCTTTCTTT.

This chain connects TRBV6-5 to TRBJ2-2; 8 bases match TRBD2. Germline-derived CDR1 and CDR2 are MNHEY and SVGAGI. J was trimmed by 6 bases and V by 7 bases; bases with no gene match: 4. The CDR3 spans 13 residues. This chain's CDR3 is CASTRGGPGELFF. The CDR3 bases are TGTGCCAGCACCCGGGGGGGGCCCGGGGAGCTGTTTTTT.

V gene TRBV19 combines with J gene TRBJ2-2, with 8 positions matching TRBD2. Germline loops: CDR1 LNHDA, CDR2 SQIVND (reference sequence). The CDR3 totals 16 residues. Trimming removed 1 base from V and 4 bases from J; junction bases left unmatched: 5. The CDR3, as DNA: TGTGCCAGTAGTATAGGCGGGGGGCGAGGCACCGGGGAGCTGTTTTTT. Its protein is CASSIGGGRGTGELFF.

DNA for the CDR3: TGTGCCAGCAGCGGACCAGGGGGGGCTTTCTTT. Protein sequence: CASSGPGGAFF. This chain links TRBV9 with TRBJ1-1; 7 bases align to TRBD1. Germline V gives CDR1 SGDLS, CDR2 YYNGEE. The length of the CDR3 is 11 residues. J was trimmed by 11 bases and V by 3 bases; bases with no gene match: 4.

V and J are TRBV28 and TRBJ2-1, with TRBD1 identical over 11 bases. This CDR3 has 17 amino acids. Germline loops: CDR1 MDHEN, CDR2 SYDVKM. V lost 3 bases, J lost 4 bases, and 8 bases stayed unmatched. Here the CDR3 reads CASSFSLGQGEYNEQFF. The CDR3 DNA is TGTGCCAGCAGTTTCTCTCTGGGACAGGGGGAATACAATGAGCAGTTCTTC.

The chain employs TRBV7-2 and TRBJ1-5; TRBD1 agrees at 9 bases. Germline V gives CDR1 SGHTA, CDR2 FQGNSA. The CDR3 totals 15 residues. V dropped 4 bases and J dropped 7; count of bases not matched to a gene: 8. CDR3 sequence (DNA): TGTGCCAGCAGCTGGCCAGACAGGGGGGAACAGCCCCAGCATTTT. Its protein is CASSWPDRGEQPQHF. The complete variable domain, with remaining parts taken from reference TRBV7-2 and TRBJ1-5, reads GAGVSQSPSNKVTEKGKDVELRCDPISGHTALYWYRQSLGQGLEFLIYFQGNSAPDKSGLPSDRFSAERTGGSVSTLTIQRTQQEDSAVYLCASSWPDRGEQPQHFGDGTRLSIL.

The chain couples TRBV3-1 (or the pseudogene TRBV3-2) to TRBJ1-2, with D perhaps TRBD1 (5 bases). The V gene's germline CDR1 is LGHDT and CDR2 YNNKEL (reference sequence). This CDR3 has 15 residues. The V end was cut by 1 base, the J end by 6 bases, with 15 bases between. The CDR3 DNA reads TGTGCCAGCAGCCAAGGGCCCGGGGGTCATCATGGCTACACCTTC. Its protein is CASSQGPGGHHGYTF.

The chain has TRBV6-5 and TRBJ2-1; TRBD2 aligns across 11 bases. The CDR3 runs 16 residues. Germline loops: CDR1 MNHEY, CDR2 SVGAGI. V trimming: 2 bases; J trimming: 4 bases; junction bases outside the gene matches: 4. The CDR3 here is CASSYPLAGGYNEQFF. CDR3 DNA sequence: TGTGCCAGCAGTTACCCTCTAGCGGGGGGTTACAATGAGCAGTTCTTC.

A single count supports this clone. CDR3: CASSPRVYSGANVLTF. CDR3 DNA: TGTGCCAGCAGCCCCCGGGTCTACTCTGGGGCCAACGTCCTGACTTTC. The chain links TRBV7-8 to TRBJ2-6; D gene ambiguous. V was shortened by 5 bases and J by 0 bases, with 11 bases between the two germline ends. The V gene's germline CDR1 is SGHVS and CDR2 FQNEAQ. The CDR3 length is 16 residues.

V is TRBV15 and J is TRBJ2-3; D remains ambiguous. Between the trimmed V and J ends, which lost 7 bases and 3 bases, there was a span of 11 bases. This CDR3 has 13 residues. The germline CDR1 and CDR2 sequences are LNHNV and YYDKDF (reference sequence). The CDR3: CATNPRQTDTQYF. DNA of the CDR3: TGTGCCACCAATCCACGTCAGACAGATACGCAGTATTTT. Looking up the rest from reference TRBV15 and TRBJ2-3 gives the full variable domain: DAMVIQNPRYQVTQFGKPVTLSCSQTLNHNVMYWYQQKSSQAPKLLFHYYDKDFNNEADTPDNFQSRRPNTSFCFLDIRSPGLGDTAMYLCATNPRQTDTQYFGPGTRLTVL.

The chain links TRBV4-2 to TRBJ1-6; tentatively, D is TRBD1 (5 bases). Germline-derived CDR1 and CDR2 are LGHNA and YNFKEQ. This CDR3 is 16 amino acids long. The germline V and J ends were trimmed by 1 base and 10 bases, with 17 bases remaining between them. CDR3 loop: CASSQVGGRVESPLHF. In DNA, the CDR3 is TGTGCCAGCAGCCAAGTAGGTGGCAGGGTAGAATCACCCCTCCACTTT.

This chain connects TRBV7-6 to TRBJ2-1; 7 nucleotides line up with TRBD2. The germline V gene has CDR1 SGHVS and CDR2 FNYEAQ. J lost 0 bases, V lost 4 bases, and 3 bases had no gene match. The CDR3 sequence is 15 residues long. CDR3 loop: CASSSWGGSYNEQFF. The CDR3 DNA sequence: TGTGCCAGCAGCTCGTGGGGGGGCTCCTACAATGAGCAGTTCTTC.

J is TRBJ1-1 and V is TRBV5-1; 7 nucleotides agree with TRBD1. The CDR3 contains 15 residues. J was trimmed by 1 base and V by 4 bases; bases with no gene match: 7. Germline V CDR1 and CDR2: SGHRS, YFSETQ. The DNA for the CDR3 is TGCGCCAGCAGCCCGACAGGGACCCCGAACACTGAAGCTTTCTTT. This translates into CASSPTGTPNTEAFF.